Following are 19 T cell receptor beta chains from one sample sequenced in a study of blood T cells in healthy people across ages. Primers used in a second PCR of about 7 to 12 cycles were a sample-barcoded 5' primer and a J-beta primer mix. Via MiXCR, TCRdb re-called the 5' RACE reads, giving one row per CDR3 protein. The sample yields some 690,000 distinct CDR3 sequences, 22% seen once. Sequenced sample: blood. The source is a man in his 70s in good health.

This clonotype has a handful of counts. The CDR3 reads CASSSVVSGGPQETQYF. The CDR3 DNA reads as TGTGCCAGCAGCTCCGTCGTTAGCGGGGGTCCACAAGAGACCCAGTACTTC. The chain joins TRBV5-5 to TRBJ2-5; 9 bases map to TRBD2. The CDR3 has 17 amino acids. In germline, CDR1 is SGHKS, CDR2 YYEKEE (reference sequence). The V and J ends lost 3 bases and 2 bases, in that order; junction bases with no gene match: 11.

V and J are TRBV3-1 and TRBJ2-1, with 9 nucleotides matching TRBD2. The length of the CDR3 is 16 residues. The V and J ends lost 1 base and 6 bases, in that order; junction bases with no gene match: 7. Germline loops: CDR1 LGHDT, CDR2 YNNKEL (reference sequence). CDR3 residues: CASSQVGGLASNEQFF. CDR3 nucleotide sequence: TGTGCCAGCAGCCAAGTTGGGGGACTAGCAAGCAATGAGCAGTTCTTC.

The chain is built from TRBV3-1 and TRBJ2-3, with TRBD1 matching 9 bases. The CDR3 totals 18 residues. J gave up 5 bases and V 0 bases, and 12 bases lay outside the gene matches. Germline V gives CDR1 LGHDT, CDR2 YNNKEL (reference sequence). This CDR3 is CASSQDGTGDRVGDTQYF. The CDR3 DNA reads TGTGCCAGCAGCCAAGACGGAACGGGGGACAGGGTGGGAGATACGCAGTATTTT.

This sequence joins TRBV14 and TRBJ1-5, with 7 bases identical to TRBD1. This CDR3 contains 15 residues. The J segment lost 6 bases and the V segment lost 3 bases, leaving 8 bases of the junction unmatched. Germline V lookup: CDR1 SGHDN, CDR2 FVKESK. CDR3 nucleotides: TGTGCCAGCAGCCAGTGGAGGGGGCGGGTTCAGCCCCAGCATTTT. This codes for CASSQWRGRVQPQHF.

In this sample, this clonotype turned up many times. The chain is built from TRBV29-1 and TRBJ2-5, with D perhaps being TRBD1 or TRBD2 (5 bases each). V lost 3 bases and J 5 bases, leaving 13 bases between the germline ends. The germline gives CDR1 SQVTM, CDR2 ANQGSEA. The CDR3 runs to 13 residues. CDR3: CSVDLTGLETQYF. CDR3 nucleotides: TGCAGCGTTGATCTTACGGGGCTGGAGACCCAGTACTTC.

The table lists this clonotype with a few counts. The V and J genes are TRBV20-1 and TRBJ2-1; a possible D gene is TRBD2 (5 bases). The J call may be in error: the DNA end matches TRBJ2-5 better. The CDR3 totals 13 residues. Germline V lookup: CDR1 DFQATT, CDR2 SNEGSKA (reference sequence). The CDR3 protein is CSATWTRQETQYF. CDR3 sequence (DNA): TGCAGTGCTACTTGGACTCGCCAAGAGACCCAGTACTTC.

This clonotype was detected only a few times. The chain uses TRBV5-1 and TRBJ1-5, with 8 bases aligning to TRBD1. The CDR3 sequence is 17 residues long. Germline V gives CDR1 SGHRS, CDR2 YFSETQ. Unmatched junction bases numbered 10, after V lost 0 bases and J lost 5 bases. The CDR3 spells CASSLEPGGAGYQPQHF. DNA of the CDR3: TGCGCCAGCAGCTTGGAGCCAGGGGGCGCGGGATATCAGCCCCAGCATTTT.

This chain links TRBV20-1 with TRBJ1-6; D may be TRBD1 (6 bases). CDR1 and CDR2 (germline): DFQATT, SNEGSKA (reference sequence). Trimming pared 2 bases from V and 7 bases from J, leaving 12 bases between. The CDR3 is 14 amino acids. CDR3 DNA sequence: TGCAGTGCTAGATTCAGGGGATGGAATTCACCCCTCCACTTT. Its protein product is CSARFRGWNSPLHF.

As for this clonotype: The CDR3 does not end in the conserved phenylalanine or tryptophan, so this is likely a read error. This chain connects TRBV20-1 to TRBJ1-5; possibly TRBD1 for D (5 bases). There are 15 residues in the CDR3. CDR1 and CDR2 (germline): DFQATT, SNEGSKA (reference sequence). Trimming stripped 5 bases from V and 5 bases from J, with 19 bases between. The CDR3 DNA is TGCAGTGCTCCGATAATGGGGGGGGAGCATCAGCCCCAGCATCTT. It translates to CSAPIMGGEHQPQHL.

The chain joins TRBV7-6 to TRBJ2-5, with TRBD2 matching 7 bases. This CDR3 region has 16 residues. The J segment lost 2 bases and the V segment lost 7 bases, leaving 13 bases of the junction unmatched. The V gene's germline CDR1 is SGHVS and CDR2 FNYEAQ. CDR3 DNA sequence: TGTGCCAGCAAATTCGGCTCTCGGGGGGTACAAGAGACCCAGTACTTC. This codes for CASKFGSRGVQETQYF.

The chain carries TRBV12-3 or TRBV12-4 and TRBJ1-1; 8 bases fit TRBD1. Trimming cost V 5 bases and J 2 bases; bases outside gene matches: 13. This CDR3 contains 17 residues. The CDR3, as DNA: TGTGCCAGCAGTCCCTACCTCGGGACAGGCTCTAACACTGAAGCTTTCTTT. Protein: CASSPYLGTGSNTEAFF.

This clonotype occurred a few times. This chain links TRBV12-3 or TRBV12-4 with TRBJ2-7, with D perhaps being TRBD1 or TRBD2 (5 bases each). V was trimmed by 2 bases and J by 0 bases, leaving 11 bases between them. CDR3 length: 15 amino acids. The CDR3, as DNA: TGTGCCAGCAGTTTATGGGGGACCAGCTCCTACGAGCAGTACTTC. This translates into CASSLWGTSSYEQYF.

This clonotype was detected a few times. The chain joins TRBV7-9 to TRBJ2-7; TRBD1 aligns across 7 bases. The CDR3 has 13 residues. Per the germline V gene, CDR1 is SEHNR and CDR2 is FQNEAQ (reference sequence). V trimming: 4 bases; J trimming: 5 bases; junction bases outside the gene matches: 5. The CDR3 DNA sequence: TGTGCCAGCAGCTGGTCAGGGGGAAACGAGCAGTACTTC. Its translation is CASSWSGGNEQYF. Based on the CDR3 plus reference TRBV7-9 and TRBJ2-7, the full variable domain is DTGVSQNPRHKITKRGQNVTFRCDPISEHNRLYWYRQTLGQGPEFLTYFQNEAQLEKSRLLSDRFSAERPKGSFSTLEIQRTEQGDSAMYLCASSWSGGNEQYFGPGTRLTVT.

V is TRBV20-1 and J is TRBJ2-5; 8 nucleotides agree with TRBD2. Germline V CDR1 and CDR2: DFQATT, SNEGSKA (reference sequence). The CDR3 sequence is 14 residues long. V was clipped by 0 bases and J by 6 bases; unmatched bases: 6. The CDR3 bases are TGCAGTGCTAGAGATCGGCGGGAGGAAAAGACCCAGTACTTC. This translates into CSARDRREEKTQYF.

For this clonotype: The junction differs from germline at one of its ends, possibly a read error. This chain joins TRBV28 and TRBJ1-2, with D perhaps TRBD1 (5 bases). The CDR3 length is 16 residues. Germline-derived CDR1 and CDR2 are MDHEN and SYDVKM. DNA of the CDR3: TGTGCCAGCAGTGCCGGGACCAACTTCGGGAACTATGGCCACACCTTC. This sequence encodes CASSAGTNFGNYGHTF.

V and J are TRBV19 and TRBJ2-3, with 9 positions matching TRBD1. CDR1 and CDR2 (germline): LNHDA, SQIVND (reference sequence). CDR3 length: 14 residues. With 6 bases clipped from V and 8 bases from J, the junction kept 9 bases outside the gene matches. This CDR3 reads CASRIPGQGGTQYF. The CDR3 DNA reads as TGTGCCAGTAGGATCCCGGGACAGGGCGGTACGCAGTATTTT.

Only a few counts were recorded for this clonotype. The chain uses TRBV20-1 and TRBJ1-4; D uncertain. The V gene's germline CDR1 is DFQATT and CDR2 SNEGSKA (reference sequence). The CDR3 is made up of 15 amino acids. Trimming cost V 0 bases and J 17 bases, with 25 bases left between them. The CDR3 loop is CSARDPMAVGPLAFF. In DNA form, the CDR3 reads TGCAGTGCTAGAGATCCCATGGCTGTCGGCCCATTGGCTTTTTTT.

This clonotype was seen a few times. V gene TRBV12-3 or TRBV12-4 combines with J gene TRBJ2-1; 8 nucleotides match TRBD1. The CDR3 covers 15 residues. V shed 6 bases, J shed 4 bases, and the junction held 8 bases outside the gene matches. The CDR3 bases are TGTGCCAGCAGCCCCGGACAGGGCCCTTACAATGAGCAGTTCTTC. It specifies CASSPGQGPYNEQFF.

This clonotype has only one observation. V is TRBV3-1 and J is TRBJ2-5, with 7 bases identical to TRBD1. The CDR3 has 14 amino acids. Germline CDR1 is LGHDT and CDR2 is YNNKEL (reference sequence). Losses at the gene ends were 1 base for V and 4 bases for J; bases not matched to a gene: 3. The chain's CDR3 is CASSQVAGGETQYF. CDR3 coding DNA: TGTGCCAGCAGCCAAGTGGCAGGGGGAGAGACCCAGTACTTC.